This T cell receptor (beta chain) was found in a study of control samples from healthy donors and cancer patients (dated by TCRdb to 2019 to 2021). Preparation of the library involved the immunoSEQ multiplex PCR assay. Here the immuneACCESS table is served through TCRdb, limited to in-frame sequences with V and J called. Missing clones are a known gap in these copies; in checked studies unresolved V genes cover under half, and the rest lacks a known reason. The sample table holds around 58,000 clones, of which approximately 91% were seen once. Clones ranked in the top ten supply roughly 3.8% of the sample. Details on this clone: No antigen is known for it. Base qualities are not at hand, and no much larger clone is one base apart.

Trimming costs V 0 bases and J 2 bases, and their ends lie 9 bases apart. The CDR3 goes from the cysteine to the phenylalanine over 15 residues. Only CDR3 DNA is held: 45 bases, read in frame from base 1. In the germline V gene, CDR1 corresponds to SGDLS and CDR2 to YYNGEE. The sequence came from a man aged 45-60 years in good health. Here the chain combines TRBV9 and TRBJ1-3; there is no confident call for the D gene. Sample: blood. The sequenced DNA is TGTGCCAGCAGCGTAGGAACATCCCCTGGAAACACCATATATTTT. Its amino acids are CASSVGTSPGNTIYF.